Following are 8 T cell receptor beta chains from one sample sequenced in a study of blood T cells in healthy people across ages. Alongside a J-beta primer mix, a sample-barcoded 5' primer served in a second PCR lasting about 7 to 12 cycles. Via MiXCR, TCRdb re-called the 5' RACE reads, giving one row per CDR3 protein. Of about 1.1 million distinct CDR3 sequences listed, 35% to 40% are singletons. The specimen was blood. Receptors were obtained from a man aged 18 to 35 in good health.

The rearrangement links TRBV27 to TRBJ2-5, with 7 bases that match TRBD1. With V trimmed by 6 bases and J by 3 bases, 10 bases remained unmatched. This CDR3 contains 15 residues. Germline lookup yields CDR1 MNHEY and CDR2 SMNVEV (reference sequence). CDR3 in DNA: TGTGCCAGCAGGAGGTCAGGACAGGACGAAGAGACCCAGTACTTC. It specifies CASRRSGQDEETQYF.

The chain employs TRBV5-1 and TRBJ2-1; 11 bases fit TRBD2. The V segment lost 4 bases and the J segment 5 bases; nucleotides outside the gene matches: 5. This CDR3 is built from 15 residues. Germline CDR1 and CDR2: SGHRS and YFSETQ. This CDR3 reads CASSISGGDHNEQFF. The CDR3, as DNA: TGCGCCAGCAGCATTAGCGGGGGGGACCACAATGAGCAGTTCTTC.

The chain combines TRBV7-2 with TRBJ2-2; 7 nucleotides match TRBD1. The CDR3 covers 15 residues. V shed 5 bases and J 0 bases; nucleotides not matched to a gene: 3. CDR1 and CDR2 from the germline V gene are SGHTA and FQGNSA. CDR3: CASSRRGTNTGELFF. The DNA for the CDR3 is TGTGCCAGCAGCCGCAGGGGGACGAACACCGGGGAGCTGTTTTTT.

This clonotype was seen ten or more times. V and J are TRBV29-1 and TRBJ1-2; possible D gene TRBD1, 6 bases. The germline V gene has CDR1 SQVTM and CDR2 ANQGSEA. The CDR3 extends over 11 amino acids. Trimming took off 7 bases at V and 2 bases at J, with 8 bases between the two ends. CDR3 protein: CSEGQNYGYTF. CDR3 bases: TGCAGCGAAGGACAGAACTATGGCTACACCTTC.

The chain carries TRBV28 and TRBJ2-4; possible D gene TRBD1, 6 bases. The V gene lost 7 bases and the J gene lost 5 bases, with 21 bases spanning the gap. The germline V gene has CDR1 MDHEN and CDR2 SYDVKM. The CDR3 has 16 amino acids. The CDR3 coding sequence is TGTGCCAGCATCCCCCGTCTAGGGGGACAAGAAAACATTCAGTACTTC. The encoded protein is CASIPRLGGQENIQYF.

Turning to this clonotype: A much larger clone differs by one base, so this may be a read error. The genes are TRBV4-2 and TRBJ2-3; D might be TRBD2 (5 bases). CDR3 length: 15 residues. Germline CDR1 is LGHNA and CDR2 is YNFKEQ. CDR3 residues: CAGSQEQRVVDTQYF. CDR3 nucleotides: TGTGCCGGCAGCCAAGAGCAGAGGGTGGTAGATACGCAGTATTTT.

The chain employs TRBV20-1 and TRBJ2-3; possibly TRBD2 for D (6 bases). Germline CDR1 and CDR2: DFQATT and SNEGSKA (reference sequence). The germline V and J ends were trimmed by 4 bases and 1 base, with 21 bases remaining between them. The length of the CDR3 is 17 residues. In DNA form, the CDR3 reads TGCAGTGCTACCTCCGGGACCTACTTAGCGGGCACAGATACGCAGTATTTT. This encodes CSATSGTYLAGTDTQYF.

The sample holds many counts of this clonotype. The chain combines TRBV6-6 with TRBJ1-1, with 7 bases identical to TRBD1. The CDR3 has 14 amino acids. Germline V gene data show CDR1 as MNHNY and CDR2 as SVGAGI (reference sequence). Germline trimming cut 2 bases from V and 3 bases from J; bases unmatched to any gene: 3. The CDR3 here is CASSYRDRDTEAFF. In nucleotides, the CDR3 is TGTGCCAGCAGTTACCGGGACAGAGACACTGAAGCTTTCTTT.